Shown below are 27 T cell receptor beta chains from a single sample sequenced in a study of identical twins. TCRdb fed the 5' RACE reads into MiXCR, producing one record per CDR3 protein. The sample holds roughly 250,000 distinct CDR3 sequences, over 12% seen once. Sequenced sample: memory (CD45RO+) T cells sorted from blood. These TCRs come from a woman between 18 and 30 years old in good health.

This clonotype was detected only a few times. The chain links TRBV4-3 to TRBJ2-1; possibly TRBD2 for D (5 bases). V lost 1 base to trimming and J lost 10 bases, with 17 bases between them. The germline CDR1 and CDR2 sequences are LGHNA and YSLEER. This CDR3 region has 15 residues. CDR3 region: CASSQGNLVGREQFF. The CDR3 coding sequence is TGCGCCAGCAGCCAAGGAAATCTGGTAGGGAGAGAGCAGTTCTTC.

There are a few counts of this clonotype. V and J are TRBV5-1 and TRBJ2-1, with D perhaps TRBD2 (6 bases). Germline CDR1 SGHRS, CDR2 YFSETQ. The CDR3 totals 14 residues. The V gene lost 0 bases and the J gene lost 4 bases, with 8 bases spanning the gap. This CDR3 reads CASSLGRGYNEQFF. The DNA for the CDR3 is TGCGCCAGCAGCTTGGGACGGGGGTACAATGAGCAGTTCTTC.

This clonotype came up many times. V and J are TRBV5-1 and TRBJ2-7, with TRBD2 identical over 7 bases. The CDR3 runs 17 residues. Per the germline V gene, CDR1 is SGHRS and CDR2 is YFSETQ. With V trimmed by 1 base and J by 0 bases, 10 bases remained unmatched. CDR3 DNA: TGCGCCAGCAGCTTGTTTCTGGGCGGGGGAAGCTCCTACGAGCAGTACTTC. This codes for CASSLFLGGGSSYEQYF.

The CDR3 here is CASSQRSGQGVTQYF. In DNA form, the CDR3 reads TGTGCCAGCAGTCAAAGGTCGGGACAGGGAGTGACCCAGTACTTC. The chain employs TRBV6-1 and TRBJ2-5; 9 bases line up with TRBD1. The trim removed 5 bases at V and 7 bases at J, leaving 11 bases unmatched. CDR1 and CDR2 (germline): MNHNS, SASEGT. The CDR3 runs 15 residues.

This clonotype was counted a few times. The V call is TRBV6-2 or TRBV6-3, the J call TRBJ2-1; TRBD2 is a possible D gene (5 bases). The CDR3 totals 12 residues. The V end lost 6 bases, the J end lost 10 bases, and 13 bases lay between the germline ends. Germline CDR1 MNHEY, CDR2 SVGEGT. The CDR3 nucleotides read TGTGCCAGCAGCCCAACTAGAGGAGAGCAGTTCTTC. Encoded protein: CASSPTRGEQFF.

This sequence joins TRBV6-5 and TRBJ1-1; D remains unclear. V dropped 0 bases and J dropped 1 base, with 6 bases sitting between them. CDR3 length: 14 residues. CDR1 is MNHEY, CDR2 SVGAGI, per germline. CDR3 region: CASSYSKGNTEAFF. CDR3 DNA sequence: TGTGCCAGCAGTTACTCGAAAGGGAACACTGAAGCTTTCTTT.

This clonotype occurred a few times. J is TRBJ2-3 and V is TRBV11-3; D is undetermined. Germline CDR1 SGHNT, CDR2 YENEEA. V shed 0 bases and J shed 0 bases, with 10 bases lying between them. The CDR3 has 16 amino acids. This CDR3 reads CASSLDRAGSTDTQYF. In DNA form, the CDR3 reads TGTGCCAGCAGCTTAGACCGTGCCGGAAGCACAGATACGCAGTATTTT.

The chain uses TRBV2 and TRBJ1-4; D is unresolved. The CDR3 sequence is 15 residues long. The germline V gene encodes CDR1 SNHLY and CDR2 FYNNEI. Between the trimmed V and J ends, which lost 2 bases and 5 bases, there was a span of 12 bases. Written as DNA, the CDR3 is TGTGCCAGCAGTGAACAGAGGCAGAGCAATGAAAAACTGTTTTTT. Translation: CASSEQRQSNEKLFF.

This clonotype showed up just a few times. The chain employs TRBV7-9 and TRBJ2-5, with D tentatively TRBD2 (7 bases). CDR1 is SEHNR and CDR2 is FQNEAQ in the germline V gene (reference sequence). V dropped 5 bases and J dropped 5 bases, with 15 bases sitting between them. CDR3 length: 14 amino acids. The DNA for the CDR3 is TGTGCCAGCAGCACCCGAGGGGGGGTGGAGACCCAGTACTTC. Residues: CASSTRGGVETQYF.

This clonotype was counted many times. This chain links TRBV29-1 with TRBJ1-2; D unresolved. This CDR3 spans 11 amino acids. V lost 4 bases to trimming and J lost 3 bases, with 6 bases between them. Per the germline V gene, CDR1 is SQVTM and CDR2 is ANQGSEA. The CDR3 DNA follows: TGCAGCGTTGGTCAGGACTATGGCTACACCTTC. It is translated as CSVGQDYGYTF.

The chain couples TRBV6-2 or TRBV6-3 to TRBJ2-3; a possible D gene is TRBD2 (6 bases). The V end was cut by 8 bases, the J end by 0 bases, with 18 bases between. Germline V lookup: CDR1 MNHEY, CDR2 SVGEGT. This CDR3 has 16 amino acids. The CDR3 DNA is TGTGCCAGCCTTGAGATGGGGGGAAGGAGCACAGATACGCAGTATTTT. This encodes CASLEMGGRSTDTQYF.

Ten or more counts support this clonotype. The genes are TRBV20-1 and TRBJ2-2; 10 bases are a match to TRBD2. With V trimmed by 5 bases and J by 5 bases, 5 bases remained unmatched. Germline loops: CDR1 DFQATT, CDR2 SNEGSKA (reference sequence). The CDR3 covers 14 residues. CDR3 bases: TGCAGTGCTCAGAGCGGGAGGGGGACCGGGGAGCTGTTTTTT. It codes for CSAQSGRGTGELFF.

This clonotype was seen a handful of times. CDR3 in amino acids: CASSTPGQGGELFF. The CDR3 coding sequence is TGTGCCAGCAGCACTCCGGGACAGGGGGGGGAGCTGTTTTTT. The chain couples TRBV9 to TRBJ2-2, with 10 positions matching TRBD1. Germline trimming cut 4 bases from V and 8 bases from J; bases unmatched to any gene: 5. Germline values: CDR1 SGDLS, CDR2 YYNGEE. The CDR3 runs 14 residues.

The V gene is TRBV6-5, the J gene TRBJ1-2; D is possibly TRBD1 (6 bases). Germline CDR1 and CDR2: MNHEY and SVGAGI. Trimming pared 5 bases from V and 5 bases from J, leaving 9 bases between. There are 12 residues in the CDR3. CDR3 DNA sequence: TGTGCCAGCAGTAAACAGGGTTATGGCTACACCTTC. Translation gives CASSKQGYGYTF.

This clonotype was seen a handful of times. This chain connects TRBV6-5 to TRBJ1-1; TRBD1 might be the D (5 bases). V was trimmed by 0 bases and J by 0 bases, leaving 8 bases between them. Germline V gene lookup returns CDR1 MNHEY and CDR2 SVGAGI. The CDR3 extends over 15 amino acids. In nucleotides, the CDR3 is TGTGCCAGCAGTTACTCAGGGGCCTTGAACACTGAAGCTTTCTTT. Amino acids: CASSYSGALNTEAFF.

This clonotype showed up just a few times. This chain links TRBV20-1 with TRBJ2-1; possible D gene TRBD2, 7 bases. Per the germline V gene, CDR1 is DFQATT and CDR2 is SNEGSKA (reference sequence). V was pared by 6 bases and J by 8 bases, with 26 bases between. CDR3 size: 16 residues. The CDR3 nucleotides read TGCAGTGCGCAGTCGGGGGGCGGCCCCCGGGATGATGAGCAGTTCTTC. Translation: CSAQSGGGPRDDEQFF.

This rearrangement joins TRBV27 to TRBJ2-5; D possibly corresponds to TRBD2 (6 bases). CDR1 and CDR2 from the germline V gene are MNHEY and SMNVEV (reference sequence). The V end was cut by 3 bases, the J end by 5 bases, with 25 bases between. This CDR3 contains 18 residues. For the CDR3, the DNA is TGTGCCAGCAGTTTGAGGGCGATCAGGCGGGGAAGAAAGGAGACCCAGTACTTC. Protein product: CASSLRAIRRGRKETQYF.

The genes are TRBV20-1 and TRBJ1-2, with D perhaps TRBD1 (6 bases). CDR3 size: 15 residues. Trimming stripped 2 bases from V and 8 bases from J, with 21 bases between. CDR1 and CDR2 from the germline V gene are DFQATT and SNEGSKA (reference sequence). This CDR3 reads CSARISLGASRGYTF. Here the CDR3 DNA reads TGCAGTGCTAGAATCTCTTTGGGGGCGTCTCGGGGCTACACCTTC.

This sequence joins TRBV7-2 and TRBJ1-1, with D unresolved. The CDR3 loop spans 12 amino acids. With 6 bases removed from V and 8 bases from J, the gap between germline ends came to 13 bases. The germline V gene has CDR1 SGHTA and CDR2 FQGNSA. The CDR3 reads CASSRDLGEAFF. CDR3 nucleotides: TGTGCCAGCAGTCGTGACCTAGGGGAAGCTTTCTTT.

The chain links TRBV19 to TRBJ1-2, with D hard to call. The CDR3 totals 17 residues. V gave up 6 bases and J gave up 4 bases, with 24 bases separating them. Germline CDR1 and CDR2: LNHDA and SQIVND (reference sequence). The CDR3 sequence is CASSKYSSRDVFYGYTF. The CDR3 DNA reads TGTGCCAGTAGCAAATATTCCTCCAGAGATGTCTTCTATGGCTACACCTTC.

In its sample, this clonotype was seen a few times. The chain has TRBV7-2 and TRBJ2-2; D gene ambiguous. The ends were cut back, 0 bases at V and 5 bases at J, with 10 bases in the middle. CDR3 size: 15 residues. Germline CDR1 and CDR2: SGHTA and FQGNSA. For the CDR3, the DNA is TGTGCCAGCAGCTTAGCTTTCCGAGCTACCGGGGAGCTGTTTTTT. Residues: CASSLAFRATGELFF.

This clonotype was observed at least ten times. The chain employs TRBV12-3 or TRBV12-4 and TRBJ1-5; possibly TRBD1 for D (5 bases). The V end was cut by 2 bases, the J end by 5 bases, with 10 bases between. This CDR3 spans 14 amino acids. The CDR3 region is CASSLQGGHQPQHF. CDR3 sequence (DNA): TGTGCCAGCAGTTTACAGGGAGGCCATCAGCCCCAGCATTTT.

With respect to this clonotype: A read error may produce the germline difference seen at one junction end. The chain is built from TRBV6-5 and TRBJ2-7; TRBD2 might be the D (5 bases). The CDR3 runs 10 residues. Germline V lookup: CDR1 MNHEY, CDR2 SVGAGI. DNA for the CDR3: TGTGCGGCAGGAGACTACGACCAGTACTTC. Its translation is CAAGDYDQYF.

The chain recombines TRBV5-1 with TRBJ1-6; D gene uncertain. This CDR3 is built from 13 residues. Trimming stripped 0 bases from V and 12 bases from J, with 10 bases between. From germline, CDR1 is SGHRS and CDR2 YFSETQ. The CDR3 nucleotides read TGCGCCAGCAGCTTGGAGCCGGATGGACCCCTCCACTTT. Its translation is CASSLEPDGPLHF.

The gene calls are TRBV28 and TRBJ2-3; D gene unclear. Germline loops: CDR1 MDHEN, CDR2 SYDVKM. This CDR3 contains 16 residues. The V gene lost 4 bases and the J gene lost 0 bases, with 14 bases spanning the gap. CDR3 bases: TGTGCCAGCAGTTCCTCCCAGACCCCGAGCACAGATACGCAGTATTTT. Encoded protein: CASSSSQTPSTDTQYF.

This clonotype was found a few times. This chain joins TRBV6-5 and TRBJ2-1; 14 bases match TRBD2. The germline CDR1 and CDR2 sequences are MNHEY and SVGAGI. The CDR3 has 18 amino acids. The V gene end was trimmed by 3 bases and the J gene end by 2 bases; junction bases not matched to a gene: 6. CDR3 residues: CASSYGTSGSGPYNEQFF. The CDR3 DNA reads TGTGCCAGCAGTTATGGGACTAGCGGGAGTGGCCCCTACAATGAGCAGTTCTTC.

V and J are TRBV20-1 and TRBJ2-7, with 8 bases fitting TRBD2. The CDR3 totals 12 residues. Per the germline V gene, CDR1 is DFQATT and CDR2 is SNEGSKA (reference sequence). V lost 3 bases, J lost 4 bases, and 2 bases stayed unmatched. DNA of the CDR3: TGCAGTGCTAGGGCTAGCGGGTACGAGCAGTACTTC. Its protein product is CSARASGYEQYF.